Each of the 25 T cell receptor beta chains below was sequenced from the same sample in a study of blood T cell repertoires in COVID-19. Clones were sequenced by immunoSEQ multiplex PCR, and TCRdb holds only the in-frame ones, with some missing. This sample yields 100,000 to 120,000 clones, of which 70% to 90% are seen a single time; 4% to 5% belongs to the top ten. Sequenced input: peripheral blood. Receptors originate from a human donor in a cohort sampled during active COVID-19.

The V gene is TRBV6-5, the J gene TRBJ2-1; 9 bases fit TRBD2. Per germline, CDR1 MNHEY and CDR2 SVGAGI. V shed 7 bases and J 4 bases; nucleotides not matched to a gene: 8. The CDR3 loop spans 15 amino acids. CDR3 loop: CASKGQAGGYNEQFF. Written as DNA, the CDR3 is TGTGCCAGCAAAGGGCAAGCGGGAGGTTACAATGAGCAGTTCTTC.

The chain uses TRBV28 and TRBJ1-3; D is perhaps TRBD1 (6 bases). Germline values: CDR1 MDHEN, CDR2 SYDVKM. This CDR3 has 14 amino acids. The germline V and J ends were trimmed by 10 bases and 2 bases, with 15 bases remaining between them. The CDR3 reads CANSRGGTGNTIYF. DNA for the CDR3: TGTGCCAACTCTAGGGGGGGCACTGGAAACACCATATATTTT.

J is TRBJ1-1 and V is TRBV4-1; the match to TRBD1 covers 7 bases. Germline assignment: CDR1 MGHRA and CDR2 YSYEKL. CDR3 length equals 18 residues. The V and J ends lost 0 bases and 4 bases, in that order; junction bases with no gene match: 14. In DNA, the CDR3 is TGCGCCAGCAGCCAAGATATGTGGCAGGGGGGACGAGGCACTGAAGCTTTCTTT. It yields the protein CASSQDMWQGGRGTEAFF.

This chain connects TRBV5-4 to TRBJ1-6, with D possibly being TRBD1 (5 bases). V lost 4 bases to trimming and J lost 9 bases, with 17 bases between them. CDR1 and CDR2 from the germline V gene are SGHNT and YYREEE (reference sequence). CDR3 length: 15 residues. The CDR3: CASSLSGAGGSPLHF. CDR3 DNA: TGTGCCAGCAGCCTCTCCGGGGCCGGGGGTTCACCCCTCCACTTT.

This chain uses TRBV5-4 with TRBJ2-3, with a possible D match to TRBD1 (6 bases). This CDR3 has 16 residues. Trimming left V 2 bases short and J 3 bases short, with 16 bases between. The germline V gene encodes CDR1 SGHNT and CDR2 YYREEE (reference sequence). The CDR3 reads CASSFGQQIGTDTQYF. CDR3 DNA sequence: TGTGCCAGCAGCTTCGGACAGCAAATAGGGACAGATACGCAGTATTTT.

This chain links TRBV29-1 with TRBJ1-2, with a possible D match to TRBD1 (6 bases). The CDR3 contains 12 residues. Germline V gives CDR1 SQVTM, CDR2 ANQGSEA. Trimming removed 6 bases from V and 2 bases from J, with 10 bases in between. This CDR3 reads CSVKTGNYGYTF. The CDR3 coding sequence is TGCAGCGTGAAAACAGGGAACTATGGCTACACCTTC.

The chain joins TRBV2 to TRBJ1-1; perhaps TRBD1 as D (6 bases). V lost 7 bases and J 11 bases, leaving 23 bases between the germline ends. Germline V gene lookup returns CDR1 SNHLY and CDR2 FYNNEI. The CDR3 consists of 14 residues. The DNA for the CDR3 is TGTGCCAGCAACTTATTAGGGGGGGGAGAGCAGGCTTTCTTT. Translated, it gives CASNLLGGGEQAFF.

This clone appeared a few times. The chain links TRBV6-5 to TRBJ1-4, with 8 bases aligning to TRBD1. Trimming cost V 6 bases and J 8 bases; bases outside gene matches: 8. There are 14 residues in the CDR3. Looked up from germline, CDR1 is MNHEY and CDR2 is SVGAGI. The chain's CDR3 is CASRRTTGGEKLFF. In nucleotides, the CDR3 is TGTGCCAGCAGGAGGACCACAGGGGGAGAAAAACTGTTTTTT.

This chain joins TRBV11-2 and TRBJ1-1; D ambiguous. Germline V gene lookup returns CDR1 SGHAT and CDR2 FQNNGV. The CDR3 totals 13 residues. V dropped 1 base and J dropped 5 bases, with 8 bases sitting between them. DNA for the CDR3: TGTGCCAGCAGCTTAGGAGGGCGGACTGAAGCTTTCTTT. Translation gives CASSLGGRTEAFF.

The chain uses TRBV2 and TRBJ1-2, with 9 bases fitting TRBD1. Germline V CDR1 and CDR2: SNHLY, FYNNEI. Trimming removed 5 bases from V and 4 bases from J; junction bases left unmatched: 5. The CDR3 length is 14 residues. The CDR3 sequence: CASSMGQGSYGYTF. Written as DNA, the CDR3 is TGTGCCAGCAGTATGGGACAGGGTAGCTATGGCTACACCTTC.

V and J are TRBV28 and TRBJ1-2, with TRBD1 matching over 7 bases. V shed 5 bases, J shed 4 bases, and the junction held 7 bases outside the gene matches. The CDR3 length is 14 residues. Germline V gene data show CDR1 as MDHEN and CDR2 as SYDVKM. CDR3 in amino acids: CASSAGTAIYGYTF. In DNA, the CDR3 is TGTGCCAGCAGTGCGGGGACAGCCATCTATGGCTACACCTTC.

V and J are TRBV5-4 and TRBJ2-7; 10 bases are a match to TRBD1. CDR3 length equals 17 residues. Germline CDR1 and CDR2: SGHNT and YYREEE (reference sequence). J lost 2 bases, V lost 3 bases, and 11 bases had no gene match. The DNA of the CDR3 is TGTGCCAGCAGCTCGGGGAGGGACAGGGGATTTGCCTACGAGCAGTACTTC. Translation: CASSSGRDRGFAYEQYF. The full variable domain, in which reference TRBV5-4 and TRBJ2-7 provide the parts outside the CDR3, is ETGVTQSPTHLIKTRGQQVTLRCSSQSGHNTVSWYQQALGQGPQFIFQYYREEENGRGNFPPRFSGLQFPNYSSELNVNALELDDSALYLCASSSGRDRGFAYEQYFGPGTRLTVT.

This chain uses TRBV10-1 with TRBJ2-1; 8 positions match TRBD1. This CDR3 contains 15 residues. Germline V gene lookup returns CDR1 WNHNN and CDR2 SYGVQD (reference sequence). V was pared by 4 bases and J by 4 bases, with 6 bases of the junction left unmatched. CDR3 region: CASSAGQGQYNEQFF. As DNA, the CDR3 is TGCGCCAGCAGTGCTGGACAGGGCCAGTACAATGAGCAGTTCTTC.

The chain links TRBV18 to TRBJ2-7; 8 bases match TRBD1. J was trimmed by 5 bases and V by 2 bases; bases with no gene match: 5. Germline-derived CDR1 and CDR2 are KGHSH and LQKENI. The CDR3 has 14 amino acids. This CDR3 is CASSPWTGWDEQYF. Here the CDR3 DNA reads TGTGCCAGCTCACCATGGACAGGGTGGGACGAGCAGTACTTC. The full variable domain, in which reference TRBV18 and TRBJ2-7 provide the parts outside the CDR3, is NAGVMQNPRHLVRRRGQEARLRCSPMKGHSHVYWYRQLPEEGLKFMVYLQKENIIDESGMPKERFSAEFPKEGPSILRIQQVVRGDSAAYFCASSPWTGWDEQYFGPGTRLTVT.

This clone occurred once. The chain has TRBV6-5 and TRBJ2-3, with TRBD2 as a possible D gene (6 bases). CDR1 is MNHEY, CDR2 SVGAGI, per germline. Trimming pared 0 bases from V and 3 bases from J, leaving 7 bases between. This CDR3 is 14 amino acids long. As DNA, the CDR3 is TGTGCCAGCAGTTACTCTCGGGGGACAGATACGCAGTATTTT. Translating gives CASSYSRGTDTQYF.

The rearrangement joins TRBV7-2 to TRBJ2-1; 9 bases align to TRBD1. Germline loops: CDR1 SGHTA, CDR2 FQGNSA. The junction had 9 bases not matched to a gene; V was cut back by 5 bases and J by 1 base. The CDR3 contains 17 residues. The CDR3, as DNA: TGTGCCAGCAGCCAGACAGGGGGGGCCAATTCCTACAATGAGCAGTTCTTC. It is translated as CASSQTGGANSYNEQFF.

This clone was detected only once. The rearrangement links TRBV28 to TRBJ2-5; TRBD1 aligns across 8 bases. The V gene end was trimmed by 2 bases and the J gene end by 5 bases; junction bases not matched to a gene: 7. Germline V CDR1 and CDR2: MDHEN, SYDVKM. The length of the CDR3 is 15 residues. The CDR3 protein is CASSLRQGRQETQYF. CDR3 in DNA: TGTGCCAGCAGTTTAAGACAGGGGAGGCAGGAGACCCAGTACTTC.

The chain joins TRBV3-1 (or the pseudogene TRBV3-2) to TRBJ2-5; TRBD2 might be the D (5 bases). Germline V gene data show CDR1 as LGHDT and CDR2 as YNNKEL (reference sequence). Trimming took off 4 bases at V and 3 bases at J, with 12 bases between the two ends. This CDR3 has 14 residues. Here the CDR3 reads CASSPRGIKETQYF. The CDR3 DNA follows: TGTGCCAGCAGCCCTAGAGGGATTAAAGAGACCCAGTACTTC.

The chain recombines TRBV6-6 with TRBJ2-1, with 11 nucleotides matching TRBD1. The germline V gene encodes CDR1 MNHNY and CDR2 SVGAGI (reference sequence). This CDR3 is 15 amino acids long. Losses at the gene ends were 7 bases for V and 6 bases for J; bases not matched to a gene: 8. The CDR3 DNA reads as TGTGCCAGCACCCACCGGGGACAGGGGGTCAATGAGCAGTTCTTC. It yields the protein CASTHRGQGVNEQFF.

In its sample, this clone was seen a few times. This chain links TRBV4-2 with TRBJ2-7, with D perhaps TRBD1 (6 bases). The V gene lost 2 bases and the J gene lost 1 base, with 12 bases spanning the gap. The germline CDR1 and CDR2 sequences are LGHNA and YNFKEQ. The CDR3 spans 15 residues. CDR3 protein: CASSQQGPGSYEQYF. CDR3 sequence (DNA): TGTGCCAGCAGCCAACAGGGGCCCGGGTCCTACGAGCAGTACTTC.

This chain links TRBV27 with TRBJ2-6; possible D gene TRBD2, 6 bases. Germline V gene data show CDR1 as MNHEY and CDR2 as SMNVEV (reference sequence). This CDR3 has 18 residues. V lost 4 bases and J 0 bases, leaving 16 bases between the germline ends. The CDR3: CASSSRRDWGSGANVLTF. The CDR3 region has the DNA TGTGCCAGCAGTTCCCGCCGGGACTGGGGCTCTGGGGCCAACGTCCTGACTTTC.

This chain uses TRBV7-9 with TRBJ2-7; 8 bases fit TRBD1. CDR1 is SEHNR, CDR2 FQNEAQ, per germline (reference sequence). The V segment lost 1 base and the J segment 0 bases; nucleotides outside the gene matches: 2. This CDR3 is 15 amino acids long. CDR3 bases: TGTGCCAGCAGCTTAGAAGGACAGGGCTCCTACGAGCAGTACTTC. Its translation is CASSLEGQGSYEQYF.

The chain couples TRBV9 to TRBJ1-4; D unclear. Germline CDR1 is SGDLS and CDR2 is YYNGEE. CDR3 length equals 16 residues. V was shortened by 0 bases and J by 1 base, with 10 bases between the two germline ends. DNA of the CDR3: TGTGCCAGCAGCGTAGCTACTGGACTAACTAATGAAAAACTGTTTTTT. The encoded protein is CASSVATGLTNEKLFF.

This sequence joins TRBV11-2 and TRBJ2-7, with TRBD2 as a possible D gene (7 bases). The CDR3 is 14 residues long. V shed 7 bases and J shed 3 bases, with 16 bases lying between them. The germline V gene has CDR1 SGHAT and CDR2 FQNNGV. CDR3 in amino acids: CASNNGGQNYEQYF. The CDR3 DNA sequence: TGTGCCAGCAACAACGGGGGGCAGAACTACGAGCAGTACTTC.

There are a few counts of this clone. The rearrangement uses TRBV30 and TRBJ1-5; possibly TRBD1 for D (5 bases). CDR1 is GTSNPN and CDR2 is SVGIG in the germline V gene (reference sequence). Trimming cost V 8 bases and J 1 base, with 12 bases left between them. The CDR3 has 13 amino acids. The CDR3 nucleotides read TGTGCCGCCGGGAGGGACAGCAATCAGCCCCAGCATTTT. As protein: CAAGRDSNQPQHF.